The 7 T cell receptor beta chains reported below all come from one sample, sequenced in a study of T cell changes during pregnancy in multiple sclerosis. Here immunoSEQ multiplex PCR was the method, and the copy in TCRdb shows in-frame clones only, minus some. This table has fewer than 100,000 clones, approximately 94% appearing once. Sequenced material: peripheral blood, taken after pregnancy. Receptor source: a female donor in good health, enrolled as a control in a pregnancy study.

This chain uses TRBV7-8 with TRBJ2-7, with 8 bases aligning to TRBD1. CDR3 length: 14 residues. Trimming at V came to 5 bases and at J to 1 base, leaving 4 bases not matched to a gene. Germline lookup yields CDR1 SGHVS and CDR2 FQNEAQ. The CDR3 DNA reads as TGTGCCAGCAGCATGGACAGGGATTCCTACGAGCAGTACTTC. Encoded protein: CASSMDRDSYEQYF.

The chain employs TRBV9 and TRBJ1-6; 8 positions agree with TRBD1. Germline-derived CDR1 and CDR2 are SGDLS and YYNGEE. V shed 4 bases, J shed 6 bases, and the junction held 3 bases outside the gene matches. The CDR3 contains 14 residues. CDR3 in DNA: TGTGCCAGCAGCCTACAGGGGGTTAATTCACCCCTCCACTTT. Translating it yields CASSLQGVNSPLHF. Looking up the rest from reference TRBV9 and TRBJ1-6 gives the full variable domain: DSGVTQTPKHLITATGQRVTLRCSPRSGDLSVYWYQQSLDQGLQFLIQYYNGEERAKGNILERFSAQQFPDLHSELNLSSLELGDSALYFCASSLQGVNSPLHFGNGTRLTVT.

The V call is TRBV7-2, the J call TRBJ2-5; 7 nucleotides match TRBD1. Germline V lookup: CDR1 SGHTA, CDR2 FQGNSA. The CDR3 sequence is 13 residues long. V gave up 5 bases and J gave up 2 bases; unmatched junction bases: 2. As DNA, the CDR3 is TGTGCCAGCAGCAAGGACAGGCAAGAGACCCAGTACTTC. Its translation: CASSKDRQETQYF.

The chain carries TRBV5-4 and TRBJ1-2; the D gene is possibly TRBD1 (6 bases). The V gene's germline CDR1 is SGHNT and CDR2 YYREEE (reference sequence). The length of the CDR3 is 17 residues. V was pared by 4 bases and J by 6 bases, with 25 bases between. CDR3 bases: TGTGCCAGCAGCCAAAAACGATGGGGGCCCCTGGCTCATGGCTACACCTTC. The encoded protein is CASSQKRWGPLAHGYTF.

The rearrangement links TRBV7-2 to TRBJ2-7; D not certain. V was trimmed by 3 bases and J by 5 bases, leaving 11 bases between them. Per germline, CDR1 SGHTA and CDR2 FQGNSA. This CDR3 spans 13 amino acids. CDR3 bases: TGTGCCAGCAGCTTCCCCAGTCCCCACGAGCAGTACTTC. Its protein is CASSFPSPHEQYF.

This clone appeared a single time. The chain employs TRBV20-1 and TRBJ2-1, with D possibly matching TRBD2 (5 bases). CDR3 size: 11 residues. Between the trimmed V and J ends, which lost 6 bases and 8 bases, there was a span of 11 bases. Germline CDR1 reads DFQATT; CDR2 reads SNEGSKA (reference sequence). CDR3 DNA sequence: TGCAGTGCGCAAACCGGGGATGAGCAGTTCTTC. This translates into CSAQTGDEQFF.

The V call is TRBV14, the J call TRBJ2-1; 7 bases agree with TRBD1. This CDR3 comprises 14 residues. CDR1 is SGHDN and CDR2 is FVKESK in the germline V gene. Trimming at V came to 8 bases and at J to 13 bases, leaving 17 bases not matched to a gene. For the CDR3, the DNA is TGTGCCAGCTCCCTCACAAGACTCCGGGACAGACAGTTCTTC. Translation: CASSLTRLRDRQFF. Complete variable domain (other parts from reference TRBV14 and TRBJ2-1): EAGVTQFPSHSVIEKGQTVTLRCDPISGHDNLYWYRRVMGKEIKFLLHFVKESKQDESGMPNNRFLAERTGGTYSTLKVQPAELEDSGVYFCASSLTRLRDRQFFGPGTRLTVL.